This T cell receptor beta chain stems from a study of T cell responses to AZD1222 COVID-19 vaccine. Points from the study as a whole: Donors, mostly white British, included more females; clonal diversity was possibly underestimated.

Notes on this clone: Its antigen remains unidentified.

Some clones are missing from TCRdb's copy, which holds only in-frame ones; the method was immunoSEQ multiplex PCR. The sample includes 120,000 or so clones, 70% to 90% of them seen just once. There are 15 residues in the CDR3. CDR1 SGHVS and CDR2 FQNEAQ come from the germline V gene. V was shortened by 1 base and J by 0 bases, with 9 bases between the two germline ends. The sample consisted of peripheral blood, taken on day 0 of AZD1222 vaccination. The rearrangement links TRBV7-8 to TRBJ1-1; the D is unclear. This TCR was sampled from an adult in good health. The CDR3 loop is CASSLGILMNTEAFF. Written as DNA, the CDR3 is TGTGCCAGCAGCTTAGGAATCCTCATGAACACTGAAGCTTTCTTT.